These 25 T cell receptor beta chains were all obtained from the same sample, sequenced in a study of CD8 T cells in ankylosing spondylitis. TCRdb fed the 5' RACE reads into MiXCR, producing one record per CDR3 protein. In the table there are about 340,000 distinct CDR3 sequences, 20% of which are singletons. The material sequenced was blood, either unsorted or a sorted T cell fraction (not recorded which). The receptors shown here come from a male donor with ankylosing spondylitis or in good health (not recorded which).

This clonotype has more than one count but fewer than ten. The J gene is TRBJ1-6, the V gene TRBV5-5; D is uncertain. Trimming pared 4 bases from V and 6 bases from J, leaving 14 bases between. The CDR3 has 15 residues. CDR1 and CDR2 (germline): SGHKS, YYEKEE (reference sequence). CDR3 DNA sequence: TGTGCCAGCAGCCATGTCGACGGATCTAATTCACCCCTCCACTTT. Protein sequence: CASSHVDGSNSPLHF.

This sequence joins TRBV29-1 and TRBJ2-3; D gene uncertain. The CDR3 is 13 residues long. Germline-derived CDR1 and CDR2 are SQVTM and ANQGSEA. Trimming took off 1 base at V and 7 bases at J, with 12 bases between the two ends. The CDR3 DNA sequence: TGCAGCGTTGAAGTCGTGACGGCTAATACGCAGTATTTT. Translation: CSVEVVTANTQYF.

This clonotype was counted a few times. The rearrangement joins TRBV12-3 or TRBV12-4 to TRBJ2-3; D might be TRBD1 (5 bases). The V gene lost 2 bases and the J gene lost 0 bases, with 9 bases spanning the gap. CDR3 length: 15 residues. CDR3: CASSLSPGSTDTQYF. Written as DNA, the CDR3 is TGTGCCAGCAGTTTAAGTCCAGGGAGCACAGATACGCAGTATTTT.

V and J are TRBV19 and TRBJ1-2; tentatively, D is TRBD1 (5 bases). CDR1 and CDR2 (germline): LNHDA, SQIVND (reference sequence). This CDR3 spans 13 amino acids. With 3 bases removed from V and 2 bases from J, the gap between germline ends came to 7 bases. The CDR3, as DNA: TGTGCCAGTAGTATGTGGGGGAACTATGGCTACACCTTC. It translates to CASSMWGNYGYTF. The full variable domain, with the rest looked up from reference TRBV19 and TRBJ1-2, is DGGITQSPKYLFRKEGQNVTLSCEQNLNHDAMYWYRQDPGQGLRLIYYSQIVNDFQKGDIAEGYSVSREKKESFPLTVTSAQKNPTAFYLCASSMWGNYGYTFGSGTRLTVV.

The sample holds a few counts of this clonotype. V gene TRBV7-9 combines with J gene TRBJ2-2, with TRBD1 matching 8 bases. Germline CDR1 SEHNR, CDR2 FQNEAQ (reference sequence). The CDR3 has 15 amino acids. V was pared by 8 bases and J by 2 bases, with 7 bases of the junction left unmatched. In DNA, the CDR3 is TGTGCCAGCTCCCAGGGGGCCCGAAACACCGGGGAGCTGTTTTTT. This gives the protein CASSQGARNTGELFF.

The chain recombines TRBV29-1 with TRBJ2-7; 7 bases match TRBD2. Trimming at V came to 6 bases and at J to 1 base, leaving 6 bases not matched to a gene. The CDR3 covers 13 residues. CDR1 is SQVTM and CDR2 is ANQGSEA in the germline V gene. In nucleotides, the CDR3 is TGCAGCGTCCGGGGAGGGCATTCCTACGAGCAGTACTTC. It encodes CSVRGGHSYEQYF.

The chain has TRBV3-1 and TRBJ2-1, with D unresolved. V lost 5 bases and J 7 bases, leaving 18 bases between the germline ends. In germline, CDR1 is LGHDT, CDR2 YNNKEL (reference sequence). The CDR3 is made up of 15 amino acids. Here the CDR3 reads CASSWTTNPLNEQFF. The CDR3 DNA reads as TGTGCCAGCAGCTGGACCACGAACCCCTTGAATGAGCAGTTCTTC.

This chain connects TRBV12-3 or TRBV12-4 to TRBJ2-5, with TRBD1 matching 9 bases. The junction had 15 bases not matched to a gene; V was cut back by 5 bases and J by 2 bases. The CDR3 is made up of 18 amino acids. The CDR3 nucleotides are TGTGCCAGCAGTCCCACCACCTCCGGGACAGGGACTCAAGAGACCCAGTACTTC. Amino acids: CASSPTTSGTGTQETQYF.

This clonotype was observed a handful of times. This chain joins TRBV7-8 and TRBJ2-3; tentative D call: TRBD1 (5 bases). The CDR3 runs 14 residues. Germline values: CDR1 SGHVS, CDR2 FQNEAQ. V lost 1 base and J 5 bases, leaving 10 bases between the germline ends. The CDR3 spells CASSLGLGVDTQYF. CDR3 nucleotides: TGTGCCAGCAGCTTAGGTTTAGGGGTAGATACGCAGTATTTT. The variable domain in full, with the rest retrieved from reference TRBV7-8 and TRBJ2-3, is GAGVSQSPRYKVAKRGQDVALRCDPISGHVSLFWYQQALGQGPEFLTYFQNEAQLDKSGLPSDRFFAERPEGSVSTLKIQRTQQEDSAVYLCASSLGLGVDTQYFGPGTRLTVL.

This rearrangement joins TRBV11-2 to TRBJ2-5; D uncertain. The germline CDR1 and CDR2 sequences are SGHAT and FQNNGV. Trimming cost V 3 bases and J 1 base, with 12 bases left between them. The CDR3 runs 15 residues. The CDR3 sequence: CASSFEWAIQETQYF. The CDR3 nucleotides read TGTGCCAGCAGCTTCGAGTGGGCGATCCAAGAGACCCAGTACTTC. Drawing the rest from reference TRBV11-2 and TRBJ2-5, the complete variable domain is EAGVAQSPRYKIIEKRQSVAFWCNPISGHATLYWYQQILGQGPKLLIQFQNNGVVDDSQLPKDRFSAERLKGVDSTLKIQPAKLEDSAVYLCASSFEWAIQETQYFGPGTRLLVL.

The rearrangement links TRBV7-6 to TRBJ2-3; TRBD2 matches 10 bases. CDR1 is SGHVS and CDR2 is FNYEAQ in the germline V gene. V trimming: 7 bases; J trimming: 6 bases; junction bases outside the gene matches: 7. CDR3 size: 14 residues. The CDR3 DNA follows: TGTGCCAGCAATACAGCGGGGGGGCCTGATACGCAGTATTTT. This translates into CASNTAGGPDTQYF.

This clonotype occurred a few times. The J gene is TRBJ2-7, the V gene TRBV29-1; 7 positions match TRBD2. CDR1 is SQVTM, CDR2 ANQGSEA, per germline. The CDR3 is 13 amino acids. Trimming at V came to 4 bases and at J to 1 base, leaving 4 bases not matched to a gene. The CDR3 DNA follows: TGCAGCGTTGTAGGGACTAATTCCTACGAGCAGTACTTC. This codes for CSVVGTNSYEQYF.

Only a few counts were recorded for this clonotype. The J gene is TRBJ2-7, the V gene TRBV20-1; 7 nucleotides line up with TRBD1. From germline, CDR1 is DFQATT and CDR2 SNEGSKA (reference sequence). This CDR3 contains 13 residues. J lost 4 bases, V lost 3 bases, and 6 bases had no gene match. The CDR3: CSARGDSQYEQYF. CDR3 DNA sequence: TGCAGTGCTAGGGGGGACAGTCAATACGAGCAGTACTTC.

This clonotype showed up just a few times. The chain has TRBV5-6 and TRBJ2-3, with D hard to call. Germline V gene lookup returns CDR1 SGHDT and CDR2 YYEEEE. V shed 0 bases and J shed 0 bases, with 11 bases lying between them. The CDR3 extends over 16 amino acids. CDR3 region: CASSLGSVTSTDTQYF. As DNA, the CDR3 is TGTGCCAGCAGCTTGGGGTCAGTAACTAGCACAGATACGCAGTATTTT.

The chain is built from TRBV12-3 or TRBV12-4 and TRBJ2-3, with TRBD1 matching 9 bases. CDR3 length: 16 amino acids. Trimming cost V 2 bases and J 4 bases; bases outside gene matches: 7. The CDR3 protein is CASSLNRGLRSDTQYF. CDR3 nucleotide sequence: TGTGCCAGCAGTTTAAACAGGGGGCTTAGGTCAGATACGCAGTATTTT.

The table lists this clonotype with a few counts. The chain joins TRBV3-1 to TRBJ1-2; D is unclear. The V end lost 0 bases, the J end lost 5 bases, and 13 bases lay between the germline ends. The germline V gene encodes CDR1 LGHDT and CDR2 YNNKEL (reference sequence). The CDR3 is 15 residues long. DNA for the CDR3: TGTGCCAGCAGCCAAGAGTACGGCGAGGTGTATGGCTACACCTTC. This codes for CASSQEYGEVYGYTF. Based on the CDR3 plus reference TRBV3-1 and TRBJ1-2, the full variable domain is DTAVSQTPKYLVTQMGNDKSIKCEQNLGHDTMYWYKQDSKKFLKIMFSYNNKELIINETVPNRFSPKSPDKAHLNLHINSLELGDSAVYFCASSQEYGEVYGYTFGSGTRLTVV.

In this sample, this clonotype turned up many times. The chain couples TRBV20-1 to TRBJ2-5, with 7 positions matching TRBD1. V trimming: 6 bases; J trimming: 5 bases; junction bases outside the gene matches: 9. Germline assignment: CDR1 DFQATT and CDR2 SNEGSKA (reference sequence). The CDR3 is made up of 13 amino acids. The CDR3 DNA reads TGCAGTGCAAGACAGGGAATCGGGGAGACCCAGTACTTC. It yields the protein CSARQGIGETQYF.

This rearrangement joins TRBV12-3 or TRBV12-4 to TRBJ1-2; weak D call: TRBD1 (5 bases). This CDR3 is built from 13 residues. V was pared by 4 bases and J by 9 bases, with 15 bases between. The CDR3: CASSSVGGQRYTF. In nucleotides, the CDR3 is TGTGCCAGCAGTTCGGTGGGGGGTCAGCGCTACACCTTC.

This clonotype was observed a few times. This CDR3 is CASSAGMSEEVSYNEQFF. The CDR3 nucleotides are TGTGCCAGCAGCGCCGGGATGTCAGAAGAAGTCTCCTACAATGAGCAGTTCTTC. The chain recombines TRBV14 with TRBJ2-1, with D possibly matching TRBD2 (5 bases). This CDR3 region has 18 residues. Germline V gene data show CDR1 as SGHDN and CDR2 as FVKESK. Trimming took off 5 bases at V and 0 bases at J, with 20 bases between the two ends.

The table lists this clonotype with a few counts. This chain joins TRBV29-1 and TRBJ2-1; TRBD2 might be the D (5 bases). This CDR3 comprises 13 residues. In germline, CDR1 is SQVTM, CDR2 ANQGSEA. V was pared by 5 bases and J by 0 bases, with 8 bases between. In nucleotides, the CDR3 is TGCAGCGTTTATGGGAGCTCCTACAATGAGCAGTTCTTC. The encoded protein is CSVYGSSYNEQFF.

The sample holds a few counts of this clonotype. The rearrangement links TRBV7-9 to TRBJ1-3; 10 nucleotides agree with TRBD1. The CDR3 is 16 amino acids. The V segment lost 4 bases and the J segment 4 bases; nucleotides outside the gene matches: 7. Germline CDR1 reads SEHNR; CDR2 reads FQNEAQ (reference sequence). CDR3 in amino acids: CASSSDRGPFGNTIYF. CDR3 nucleotide sequence: TGTGCCAGCAGCTCCGACAGGGGGCCATTCGGAAACACCATATATTTT.

This chain links TRBV12-3 or TRBV12-4 with TRBJ2-2; D is unclear. This CDR3 is built from 13 residues. The V end was cut by 9 bases, the J end by 2 bases, with 10 bases between. CDR3 in amino acids: CARVSPNTGELFF. CDR3 DNA sequence: TGTGCCAGGGTCTCGCCTAACACCGGGGAGCTGTTTTTT.

This rearrangement joins TRBV4-1 to TRBJ2-7, with 9 bases aligning to TRBD2. The CDR3 has 15 amino acids. The V gene's germline CDR1 is MGHRA and CDR2 YSYEKL. V lost 1 base, J lost 3 bases, and 4 bases stayed unmatched. This CDR3 is CASSQVIAGDYEQYF. For the CDR3, the DNA is TGCGCCAGCAGCCAAGTGATAGCGGGGGACTACGAGCAGTACTTC.

The rearrangement uses TRBV27 and TRBJ2-2, with 7 bases matching TRBD2. The CDR3 has 17 residues. The junction had 13 bases not matched to a gene; V was cut back by 4 bases and J by 5 bases. Germline CDR1 and CDR2: MNHEY and SMNVEV (reference sequence). The CDR3 reads CASSSPEGGGDTGELFF. The CDR3, as DNA: TGTGCCAGCAGTTCCCCCGAGGGCGGGGGAGATACCGGGGAGCTGTTTTTT.

The V gene is TRBV29-1, the J gene TRBJ2-7; TRBD1 matches 9 bases. The CDR3 runs to 12 residues. The V gene end was trimmed by 4 bases and the J gene end by 6 bases; junction bases not matched to a gene: 4. Per germline, CDR1 SQVTM and CDR2 ANQGSEA. In DNA, the CDR3 is TGCAGCGTTGCGGGACAGGGCAGCGAGCAGTACTTC. The encoded protein is CSVAGQGSEQYF.